Listed here are 9 T cell receptor beta chains from one sample, sequenced in a study of patients and donors after allogeneic stem cell transplantation. TCRdb called the RT-PCR reads again in MiXCR, with one record for every CDR3 protein. The table has roughly 190,000 distinct CDR3 sequences, 41% seen once. Input material: blood, either unsorted or a sorted T cell fraction (not recorded which). The receptor source for this set is a human donor who was either an allogeneic HSCT recipient or a stem cell or donor lymphocyte infusion donor (not recorded which). It is not recorded whose cells these are; they may come from a transplant donor.

V gene TRBV4-3 combines with J gene TRBJ2-3; D is possibly TRBD2 (5 bases). This CDR3 is 17 amino acids long. Germline CDR1 is LGHNA and CDR2 is YSLEER. Trimming left V 3 bases short and J 1 base short, with 17 bases between. CDR3 DNA: TGCGCCAGCAGCCAGGGATTGGGGAGCCCCCGCACAGATACGCAGTATTTT. This gives the protein CASSQGLGSPRTDTQYF.

This chain joins TRBV7-2 and TRBJ1-1; D is possibly TRBD1 (5 bases). CDR1 is SGHTA, CDR2 FQGNSA, per germline. This CDR3 region has 13 residues. V was pared by 6 bases and J by 2 bases, with 10 bases between. Here the CDR3 reads CASSWRGNTEAFF. As DNA, the CDR3 is TGTGCCAGCAGTTGGAGGGGTAACACTGAAGCTTTCTTT.

This chain connects TRBV20-1 to TRBJ1-2, with 10 bases that match TRBD1. The germline gives CDR1 DFQATT, CDR2 SNEGSKA (reference sequence). CDR3 length equals 13 residues. Trimming took 3 bases from V and 6 from J; bases not matched to a gene: 4. CDR3 sequence reads: CSASGTGDNGYTF. The CDR3 coding sequence is TGCAGTGCTAGCGGGACAGGGGATAATGGCTACACCTTC.

This clonotype was counted a few times. The chain is built from TRBV28 and TRBJ2-3; 7 positions match TRBD2. The CDR3 is 15 residues long. Unmatched junction bases numbered 7, after V lost 1 base and J lost 6 bases. Germline V gene data show CDR1 as MDHEN and CDR2 as SYDVKM. The CDR3 spells CASSLSSGGMDTQYF. CDR3 DNA: TGTGCCAGCAGTTTATCTTCGGGAGGTATGGATACGCAGTATTTT.

The chain couples TRBV3-1 to TRBJ1-5; possible D gene TRBD1, 5 bases. Deletions cut 1 base from V and 3 bases from J, with 10 bases between. This CDR3 contains 15 residues. Germline loops: CDR1 LGHDT, CDR2 YNNKEL (reference sequence). CDR3: CASSQVPGLNQPQHF. CDR3 nucleotides: TGTGCCAGCAGCCAAGTACCGGGGCTCAATCAGCCCCAGCATTTT.

This chain uses TRBV7-9 with TRBJ1-2; D is unclear. Germline lookup yields CDR1 SEHNR and CDR2 FQNEAQ (reference sequence). The V and J ends lost 2 bases and 5 bases respectively, with 15 bases between them. This CDR3 has 15 residues. The chain's CDR3 is CASSLWADPEYGYTF. CDR3 DNA sequence: TGTGCCAGCAGCTTATGGGCGGACCCGGAATATGGCTACACCTTC. Complete variable domain (other parts from reference TRBV7-9 and TRBJ1-2): DTGVSQNPRHKITKRGQNVTFRCDPISEHNRLYWYRQTLGQGPEFLTYFQNEAQLEKSRLLSDRFSAERPKGSFSTLEIQRTEQGDSAMYLCASSLWADPEYGYTFGSGTRLTVV.

The V and J genes are TRBV4-3 and TRBJ2-7; D is unresolved. Trimming left V 0 bases short and J 2 bases short, with 11 bases between. The CDR3 covers 15 residues. CDR1 is LGHNA, CDR2 YSLEER, per germline. This CDR3 reads CASSQDAGITYEQYF. The CDR3 nucleotides are TGCGCCAGCAGCCAAGATGCTGGGATTACCTACGAGCAGTACTTC.

V and J are TRBV28 and TRBJ1-1; D may be TRBD1 (5 bases). This CDR3 has 15 amino acids. V lost 6 bases and J 5 bases, leaving 19 bases between the germline ends. Germline V gene sequence: CDR1 MDHEN, CDR2 SYDVKM. CDR3 loop: CASSSSSQGRTEAFF. In DNA form, the CDR3 reads TGTGCCAGCAGCTCTTCTTCGCAGGGAAGGACTGAAGCTTTCTTT. The full variable domain, with the rest looked up from reference TRBV28 and TRBJ1-1, is DVKVTQSSRYLVKRTGEKVFLECVQDMDHENMFWYRQDPGLGLRLIYFSYDVKMKEKGDIPEGYSVSREKKERFSLILESASTNQTSMYLCASSSSSQGRTEAFFGQGTRLTVV.

The count of this clonotype is one. The chain links TRBV3-1 to TRBJ1-3; D is uncertain. Germline V lookup: CDR1 LGHDT, CDR2 YNNKEL (reference sequence). The CDR3 spans 17 residues. V was cut by 2 bases and J by 0 bases, with 14 bases left in between. The chain's CDR3 is CASSQMKTGYSGNTIYF. The CDR3, as DNA: TGTGCCAGCAGCCAAATGAAAACTGGATACTCTGGAAACACCATATATTTT.